This record looks at one TCR beta chain sequence and its context. The target antigen is unknown. This sample was included in a study of cytomegalovirus exposure and HLA in healthy donors. The overall study: An early release of data contained around 80 million unique TCRs, which came from HLA-typed donors. Study findings and constraints: The authors later found most CMV-associated TCR beta chains appeared HLA-restricted. Researchers reportedly found TCR beta sequences accurately predicted most subjects' HLA-A and HLA-B alleles.

The CDR3 contains 16 residues. J gave up 7 bases and V 0 bases, and 10 bases lay outside the gene matches. Germline CDR1 and CDR2: ENHRY and SYGVKD. PCR employed 60 Vbeta and 13 Jbeta primers. Using immunoSEQ multiplex PCR, the repertoire was profiled, and TCRdb retains in-frame clones only, with some absent. The sample includes 130,000 or so clones, about 74% of them seen just once. The chain uses TRBV10-3 and TRBJ2-7; TRBD2 aligns across 9 bases. The receptor's source is a man in his forties or fifties in good health and CMV-seropositive. Specimen: PBMCs. CDR3 region: CAISESIAGALQEQYF. The CDR3 DNA sequence: TGTGCCATCAGTGAGTCGATAGCGGGGGCTTTACAGGAGCAGTACTTC.